This T cell receptor (beta chain) was sequenced in a study of technical replicates of blood from a handful of donors. TCRdb's table, derived via immunoSEQ multiplex PCR, lists solely in-frame clones and lacks some. Of tens of thousands of clones in the sample, 93% were seen once. With 2 bases removed from V and 0 bases from J, the gap between germline ends came to 11 bases. The CDR3 runs to 16 residues. Germline V gene lookup returns CDR1 MNHNS and CDR2 SASEGT. Material: T cells isolated from PBMCs. The TCR comes from a human donor in good health. This chain uses TRBV6-1 with TRBJ1-3, with no clear D. The CDR3 sequence: CASSESVFYSGNTIYF. The CDR3 coding sequence is TGTGCCAGCAGTGAAAGTGTGTTCTACTCTGGAAACACCATATATTTT.